These 24 T cell receptor beta chains were sequenced from one sample in a study of blood T cell repertoires in COVID-19. Using immunoSEQ multiplex PCR, the repertoire was profiled, and TCRdb retains in-frame clones only, with some absent. The repertoire consists of around 59,000 clones, with 85% to 90% occurring once and the leading ten covering around 1.5%. Sequenced input: peripheral blood. The receptors come from a man between 60 and 70 years old with acute or convalescent COVID-19.

V gene TRBV6-5 combines with J gene TRBJ1-1, with D possibly matching TRBD1 (5 bases). Trimming pared 2 bases from V and 6 bases from J, leaving 7 bases between. Germline V gene sequence: CDR1 MNHEY, CDR2 SVGAGI. CDR3 length equals 12 residues. The CDR3 DNA is TGTGCCAGCAGTTACGCAGGGTCTGAAGCTTTCTTT. As protein: CASSYAGSEAFF.

The genes are TRBV5-6 and TRBJ2-7; D uncertain. V was shortened by 4 bases and J by 0 bases, with 14 bases between the two germline ends. CDR1 SGHDT and CDR2 YYEEEE come from the germline V gene. The CDR3 has 15 residues. The CDR3 DNA sequence: TGTGCCAGCAGCCGTCGGAGCAGATTCTCCTACGAGCAGTACTTC. Encoded protein: CASSRRSRFSYEQYF.

This clone was seen just once. This chain connects TRBV4-3 to TRBJ1-1, with 9 bases lining up with TRBD1. From germline, CDR1 is LGHNA and CDR2 YSLEER. V shed 3 bases, J shed 6 bases, and the junction held 8 bases outside the gene matches. The CDR3 extends over 15 amino acids. The CDR3 spells CASSQLTGGRSEAFF. The CDR3 coding sequence is TGCGCCAGCAGCCAGCTGACAGGGGGGAGGTCTGAAGCTTTCTTT.

This clone was detected once. This rearrangement joins TRBV3-1 (or the pseudogene TRBV3-2) to TRBJ1-4, with 8 bases identical to TRBD1. Germline values: CDR1 LGHDT, CDR2 YNNKEL (reference sequence). V lost 1 base to trimming and J lost 11 bases; unmatched junction nucleotides: 6. The CDR3 is 14 residues long. The CDR3 here is CASSQAEDRAKLFF. The CDR3 nucleotides are TGTGCCAGCAGCCAAGCCGAGGACAGGGCTAAACTGTTTTTT.

The chain employs TRBV27 and TRBJ1-6; 8 bases fit TRBD1. Germline lookup yields CDR1 MNHEY and CDR2 SMNVEV (reference sequence). This CDR3 comprises 11 residues. The V segment lost 5 bases and the J segment 12 bases; nucleotides outside the gene matches: 0. CDR3 region: CASSTGGPLHF. The CDR3 DNA sequence: TGTGCCAGCAGTACAGGGGGACCCCTCCACTTT.

This chain links TRBV3-1 (or the pseudogene TRBV3-2) with TRBJ2-2; 12 nucleotides line up with TRBD1. CDR3 length: 16 residues. Trimming removed 4 bases from V and 5 bases from J; junction bases left unmatched: 5. Germline V gives CDR1 LGHDT, CDR2 YNNKEL (reference sequence). CDR3 coding DNA: TGTGCCAGCAGCCCCTGGGGACAGGGGGCGACCGGGGAGCTGTTTTTT. Encoded protein: CASSPWGQGATGELFF.

The chain joins TRBV11-3 to TRBJ2-3; 10 bases align to TRBD2. V was pared by 1 base and J by 5 bases, with 6 bases of the junction left unmatched. Germline loops: CDR1 SGHNT, CDR2 YENEEA. There are 16 residues in the CDR3. The CDR3 nucleotides are TGTGCCAGCAGCTTAGTCCGGACTAGCGGAGTAGATACGCAGTATTTT. Translation: CASSLVRTSGVDTQYF.

The rearrangement uses TRBV28 and TRBJ2-1; perhaps TRBD2 as D (5 bases). Germline values: CDR1 MDHEN, CDR2 SYDVKM. Trimming stripped 4 bases from V and 12 bases from J, with 13 bases between. This CDR3 contains 12 residues. This CDR3 is CASSSPGLLQFF. The CDR3 coding sequence is TGTGCCAGCAGTTCCCCCGGACTCTTGCAGTTCTTC.

The chain combines TRBV7-2 with TRBJ2-7; D is uncertain. Germline V gene sequence: CDR1 SGHTA, CDR2 FQGNSA. Deletions cut 0 bases from V and 6 bases from J, with 9 bases between. The CDR3 runs to 13 residues. CDR3 bases: TGTGCCAGCAGCTTAGCTAGCCGACTCGAGCAGTACTTC. It yields the protein CASSLASRLEQYF.

The CDR3 DNA is TGTGCCAGCAGTAGGGGCAAGGGCACTGAAGCTTTCTTT. Translation: CASSRGKGTEAFF. The gene calls are TRBV25-1 and TRBJ1-1, with TRBD1 as a possible D gene (5 bases). Germline CDR1 and CDR2: MGHDK and SYGVNS. CDR3 length: 13 residues. With 5 bases removed from V and 4 bases from J, the gap between germline ends came to 11 bases.

The chain uses TRBV6-5 and TRBJ2-1; 7 bases are shared with TRBD2. Germline V gives CDR1 MNHEY, CDR2 SVGAGI. V lost 2 bases and J lost 7; bases outside the gene matches: 8. This CDR3 has 15 residues. The CDR3 spells CASSYVRGRANEQFF. CDR3 nucleotide sequence: TGTGCCAGCAGTTACGTAAGAGGGAGGGCGAATGAGCAGTTCTTC.

The chain combines TRBV19 with TRBJ1-6; D might be TRBD1 (6 bases). V was pared by 7 bases and J by 8 bases, with 18 bases between. Per germline, CDR1 LNHDA and CDR2 SQIVND (reference sequence). CDR3 length: 15 residues. The DNA for the CDR3 is TGTGCCAGTAAGGGCGGGGGCCTCGAGGATTCACCCCTCCACTTT. Translation: CASKGGGLEDSPLHF.

The chain uses TRBV7-3 and TRBJ1-3; 8 positions match TRBD1. Germline assignment: CDR1 SGHTA and CDR2 FQGTGA. Losses at the gene ends were 0 bases for V and 1 base for J; bases not matched to a gene: 11. This CDR3 region has 19 residues. CDR3 bases: TGTGCCAGCAGCTTAACGGGAGAGGACAGGGCTTCATCTGGAAACACCATATATTTT. Its translation is CASSLTGEDRASSGNTIYF.

The chain couples TRBV7-2 to TRBJ2-2; D is uncertain. V lost 4 bases, J lost 4 bases, and 16 bases lay in between. The CDR3 has 16 residues. Germline lookup yields CDR1 SGHTA and CDR2 FQGNSA. CDR3 region: CASSSKTRAGTGELFF. In DNA form, the CDR3 reads TGTGCCAGCAGCTCCAAGACGAGAGCAGGCACCGGGGAGCTGTTTTTT.

The chain uses TRBV6-5 and TRBJ1-1; possible D gene TRBD1, 5 bases. The CDR3 totals 14 residues. Between the trimmed V and J ends, which lost 6 bases and 0 bases, there was a span of 11 bases. Germline CDR1 reads MNHEY; CDR2 reads SVGAGI. CDR3 DNA sequence: TGTGCCAGCAGGGGGGGACTTATGAACACTGAAGCTTTCTTT. Residues: CASRGGLMNTEAFF.

The chain uses TRBV13 and TRBJ1-6; D is unresolved. In germline, CDR1 is PRHDT, CDR2 FYEKMQ (reference sequence). V lost 4 bases, J lost 0 bases, and 13 bases lay in between. The CDR3 loop spans 17 amino acids. The DNA for the CDR3 is TGTGCCAGCAGCTACCGACCCCGGAGCTCCTATAATTCACCCCTCCACTTT. It is translated as CASSYRPRSSYNSPLHF.

This chain uses TRBV29-1 with TRBJ1-2; 9 bases fit TRBD1. The J segment lost 2 bases and the V segment lost 7 bases, leaving 8 bases of the junction unmatched. The CDR3 has 14 amino acids. The germline CDR1 and CDR2 sequences are SQVTM and ANQGSEA. The CDR3 is CSARQGDPNYGYTF. CDR3 DNA: TGCAGCGCAAGACAGGGGGATCCAAACTATGGCTACACCTTC.

V is TRBV25-1 and J is TRBJ1-4, with D unresolved. Deletions cut 0 bases from V and 7 bases from J, with 12 bases between. The CDR3 is 15 amino acids. The V gene's germline CDR1 is MGHDK and CDR2 SYGVNS. In DNA, the CDR3 is TGTGCCAGCAGTGAATACGGCCTCGGAGGTGAAAAACTGTTTTTT. It codes for CASSEYGLGGEKLFF.

The V call is TRBV28, the J call TRBJ1-2; no reliable D call. Germline lookup yields CDR1 MDHEN and CDR2 SYDVKM. Trimming shortened V by 5 bases and J by 5 bases, and 6 bases separated the two germline ends. The CDR3 extends over 11 amino acids. The chain's CDR3 is CASSPTYGYTF. The CDR3, as DNA: TGTGCCAGCAGTCCAACTTATGGCTACACCTTC.

This clone was seen a handful of times. The chain is built from TRBV7-9 and TRBJ1-4, with D tentatively TRBD1 (6 bases). CDR3 length equals 12 residues. V dropped 4 bases and J dropped 10 bases, with 10 bases sitting between them. CDR1 is SEHNR, CDR2 FQNEAQ, per germline (reference sequence). DNA for the CDR3: TGTGCCAGCAGCTCAGAACAGGGAAAACTGTTTTTT. Translated, it gives CASSSEQGKLFF.

The chain recombines TRBV28 with TRBJ1-2, with 8 bases lining up with TRBD1. The V segment lost 5 bases and the J segment 4 bases; nucleotides outside the gene matches: 6. CDR3 length equals 14 residues. The germline V gene has CDR1 MDHEN and CDR2 SYDVKM. The CDR3 protein is CASSTGQGFYGYTF. In DNA form, the CDR3 reads TGTGCCAGCAGTACCGGACAGGGCTTCTATGGCTACACCTTC.

This clone was counted a few times. This CDR3 reads CASSLALLAGGQRTGELFF. The CDR3 nucleotides read TGCGCCAGCAGCTTGGCTTTACTAGCGGGAGGGCAGAGGACCGGGGAGCTGTTTTTT. This chain joins TRBV5-1 and TRBJ2-2, with TRBD2 matching over 13 bases. V gave up 0 bases and J gave up 5 bases; unmatched junction bases: 10. This CDR3 has 19 amino acids. CDR1 SGHRS and CDR2 YFSETQ come from the germline V gene.

This CDR3 is CASSASGTSGRLYTDTQYF. The CDR3 region has the DNA TGTGCCAGCAGCGCCTCCGGGACTAGCGGGAGGCTATACACAGATACGCAGTATTTT. The chain couples TRBV7-2 to TRBJ2-3, with 15 bases fitting TRBD2. Germline values: CDR1 SGHTA, CDR2 FQGNSA. Losses at the gene ends were 5 bases for V and 2 bases for J; bases not matched to a gene: 11. The CDR3 contains 19 residues. The entire variable domain, with the rest obtained from reference TRBV7-2 and TRBJ2-3, is as follows: GAGVSQSPSNKVTEKGKDVELRCDPISGHTALYWYRQSLGQGLEFLIYFQGNSAPDKSGLPSDRFSAERTGGSVSTLTIQRTQQEDSAVYLCASSASGTSGRLYTDTQYFGPGTRLTVL.

The V gene is TRBV7-2, the J gene TRBJ1-2; TRBD1 agrees at 7 bases. The germline gives CDR1 SGHTA, CDR2 FQGNSA. V gave up 5 bases and J gave up 7 bases; unmatched junction bases: 10. This CDR3 region has 14 residues. CDR3 loop: CASSPPGQRRGYTF. In DNA, the CDR3 is TGTGCCAGCAGCCCTCCGGGACAGCGGCGTGGCTACACCTTC.